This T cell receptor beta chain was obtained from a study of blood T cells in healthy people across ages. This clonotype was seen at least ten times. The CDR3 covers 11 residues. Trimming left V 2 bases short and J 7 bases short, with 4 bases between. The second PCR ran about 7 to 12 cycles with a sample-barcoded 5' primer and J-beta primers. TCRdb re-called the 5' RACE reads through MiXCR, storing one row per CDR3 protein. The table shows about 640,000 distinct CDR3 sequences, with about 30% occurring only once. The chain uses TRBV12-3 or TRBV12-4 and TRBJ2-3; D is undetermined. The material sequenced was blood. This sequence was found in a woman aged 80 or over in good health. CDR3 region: CASSLQYTQYF. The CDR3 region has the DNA TGTGCCAGCAGTTTACAGTATACGCAGTATTTT.